This passage covers 24 T cell receptor beta chains from one sample sequenced in a study of preoperative IRX-2 immunotherapy in early breast cancer. Produced via immunoSEQ multiplex PCR; TCRdb's table is partial and in-frame only. The sample holds over 60,000 clones, approximately 94% seen once. As for treatment: preoperative locoregional IRX-2 cytokine immunotherapy. The specimen was taken from a patient treated with IRX-2 immunotherapy. The receptor set was obtained from a human donor with breast cancer.

V is TRBV28 and J is TRBJ1-3; unclear D gene. The ends were cut back, 7 bases at V and 0 bases at J, with 7 bases in the middle. Germline V gene sequence: CDR1 MDHEN, CDR2 SYDVKM. This CDR3 spans 13 amino acids. The CDR3 region has the DNA TGTGCCAGCATTCCGTACTCTGGAAACACCATATATTTT. Its protein product is CASIPYSGNTIYF.

V and J are TRBV7-2 and TRBJ1-5; D is uncertain. The length of the CDR3 is 15 residues. Trimming shortened V by 4 bases and J by 6 bases, and 16 bases separated the two germline ends. Germline-derived CDR1 and CDR2 are SGHTA and FQGNSA. CDR3 sequence reads: CASSSGDYFSQPQHF. DNA of the CDR3: TGTGCCAGCAGCTCCGGAGACTACTTCAGTCAGCCCCAGCATTTT.

The V and J genes are TRBV25-1 and TRBJ2-3; no reliable D call. The CDR3 runs to 13 residues. Germline V gives CDR1 MGHDK, CDR2 SYGVNS. The V end was cut by 8 bases, the J end by 0 bases, with 9 bases between. CDR3 residues: CASHQSSTDTQYF. For the CDR3, the DNA is TGTGCCAGCCACCAGTCTAGCACAGATACGCAGTATTTT.

This chain joins TRBV25-1 and TRBJ2-1; TRBD2 matches 9 bases. J gave up 8 bases and V 2 bases, and 7 bases lay outside the gene matches. This CDR3 region has 15 residues. Germline V CDR1 and CDR2: MGHDK, SYGVNS. In nucleotides, the CDR3 is TGTGCCAGCAGTGAAGGAGGCGGGAGGGACGATGAGCAGTTCTTC. Translating gives CASSEGGGRDDEQFF. Drawing the rest from reference TRBV25-1 and TRBJ2-1, the complete variable domain is EADIYQTPRYLVIGTGKKITLECSQTMGHDKMYWYQQDPGMELHLIHYSYGVNSTEKGDLSSESTVSRIRTEHFPLTLESARPSHTSQYLCASSEGGGRDDEQFFGPGTRLTVL.

The chain combines TRBV5-4 with TRBJ2-7, with TRBD1 matching 7 bases. CDR1 is SGHNT and CDR2 is YYREEE in the germline V gene (reference sequence). The length of the CDR3 is 13 residues. V trimming: 4 bases; J trimming: 1 base; junction bases outside the gene matches: 2. CDR3 nucleotides: TGTGCCAGCAGCCGGACAGGTTCCTACGAGCAGTACTTC. This translates into CASSRTGSYEQYF.

The CDR3 loop reads CASSSQPFSGEAFF. For the CDR3, the DNA is TGTGCCAGCAGCTCCCAACCCTTCTCGGGGGAAGCTTTCTTT. This chain connects TRBV9 to TRBJ1-1; D remains ambiguous. This CDR3 contains 14 residues. V lost 4 bases and J 8 bases, leaving 18 bases between the germline ends. Germline-derived CDR1 and CDR2 are SGDLS and YYNGEE.

V usage is TRBV19 and J usage is TRBJ2-7, with TRBD2 matching 10 bases. Looked up from germline, CDR1 is LNHDA and CDR2 is SQIVND (reference sequence). V gave up 5 bases and J gave up 4 bases; unmatched junction bases: 5. The CDR3 covers 14 residues. The CDR3 region has the DNA TGTGCCAGTAGTGCAAGCGGGGGGGCGTACGAGCAGTACTTC. Protein sequence: CASSASGGAYEQYF.

In this sample, this clone turned up once. This rearrangement joins TRBV30 to TRBJ1-6; the match to TRBD1 covers 8 bases. The germline V gene encodes CDR1 GTSNPN and CDR2 SVGIG (reference sequence). Trimming took 3 bases from V and 7 from J; bases not matched to a gene: 5. This CDR3 region has 14 residues. The CDR3 nucleotides read TGTGCCTGGAGCAAAGACAGGGGCAATTCACCCCTCCACTTT. Translating it yields CAWSKDRGNSPLHF.

The chain is built from TRBV5-1 and TRBJ2-7; TRBD1 matches 9 bases. V shed 4 bases, J shed 3 bases, and the junction held 8 bases outside the gene matches. The CDR3 spans 15 residues. The germline V gene encodes CDR1 SGHRS and CDR2 YFSETQ. CDR3 DNA sequence: TGCGCCAGCAGCGGCACAGGGGGCGGCATCTACGAGCAGTACTTC. Protein: CASSGTGGGIYEQYF.

The J gene is TRBJ1-6, the V gene TRBV6-6; 9 bases align to TRBD1. CDR3 length: 14 residues. The V gene end was trimmed by 6 bases and the J gene end by 10 bases; junction bases not matched to a gene: 7. The germline gives CDR1 MNHNY, CDR2 SVGAGI (reference sequence). The CDR3: CASRRTGERSPLHF. Here the CDR3 DNA reads TGTGCCAGCAGACGGACAGGGGAAAGGTCACCCCTCCACTTT.

This clone is a singleton in its sample. This chain joins TRBV6-4 and TRBJ2-3; a possible D gene is TRBD2 (6 bases). Per the germline V gene, CDR1 is MRHNA and CDR2 is SNTAGT. Trimming stripped 5 bases from V and 0 bases from J, with 9 bases between. This CDR3 has 14 amino acids. CDR3 nucleotide sequence: TGTGCCAGCAGTTGGCGGGGTAGCACAGATACGCAGTATTTT. Its translation: CASSWRGSTDTQYF.

This sequence joins TRBV6-5 and TRBJ2-1, with a tentative D call TRBD2 (5 bases). The V and J ends lost 3 bases and 2 bases respectively, with 14 bases between them. The germline V gene has CDR1 MNHEY and CDR2 SVGAGI. This CDR3 contains 16 residues. In DNA form, the CDR3 reads TGTGCCAGCAGTTATGACAAGCGGAAAGCCTACAATGAGCAGTTCTTC. It specifies CASSYDKRKAYNEQFF.

This chain connects TRBV7-2 to TRBJ2-2, with 8 bases that match TRBD2. Germline V gives CDR1 SGHTA, CDR2 FQGNSA. The length of the CDR3 is 14 residues. V trimming: 6 bases; J trimming: 5 bases; junction bases outside the gene matches: 5. The CDR3: CASRSGGWTGELFF. CDR3 sequence (DNA): TGTGCCAGCAGGAGCGGGGGTTGGACCGGGGAGCTGTTTTTT.

This clone came up once. The chain links TRBV7-8 to TRBJ1-5, with D possibly being TRBD1 (5 bases). Trimming pared 5 bases from V and 2 bases from J, leaving 16 bases between. The length of the CDR3 is 16 residues. Per germline, CDR1 SGHVS and CDR2 FQNEAQ. The CDR3 here is CASSQNRIARNQPQHF. The CDR3 nucleotides are TGTGCCAGCAGCCAAAACAGGATTGCGCGCAATCAGCCCCAGCATTTT.

The V gene is TRBV28, the J gene TRBJ1-2, with D uncertain. This CDR3 is 13 amino acids long. CDR1 is MDHEN and CDR2 is SYDVKM in the germline V gene. V lost 5 bases to trimming and J lost 0 bases, with 7 bases between them. DNA of the CDR3: TGTGCCAGCAGTCCGGGCCCTAACTATGGCTACACCTTC. Its translation: CASSPGPNYGYTF.

This sequence joins TRBV14 and TRBJ2-1; 10 nucleotides line up with TRBD2. CDR3 length equals 18 residues. V gave up 0 bases and J gave up 6 bases; unmatched junction bases: 11. Germline V lookup: CDR1 SGHDN, CDR2 FVKESK. CDR3 DNA: TGTGCCAGCAGCCAAGATAGGCGAGCGGGGGGGCTTGGCAATGAGCAGTTCTTC. This codes for CASSQDRRAGGLGNEQFF.

This chain joins TRBV11-2 and TRBJ2-1; a weak D match, TRBD2 (5 bases). The CDR3 covers 15 residues. Trimming left V 3 bases short and J 4 bases short, with 13 bases between. The V gene's germline CDR1 is SGHAT and CDR2 FQNNGV. CDR3 DNA sequence: TGTGCCAGCAGCTTTCCCAGCGGATTATACAATGAGCAGTTCTTC. Amino acids: CASSFPSGLYNEQFF. Full variable domain (outside the CDR3, taken from reference TRBV11-2 and TRBJ2-1): EAGVAQSPRYKIIEKRQSVAFWCNPISGHATLYWYQQILGQGPKLLIQFQNNGVVDDSQLPKDRFSAERLKGVDSTLKIQPAKLEDSAVYLCASSFPSGLYNEQFFGPGTRLTVL.

V is TRBV7-8 and J is TRBJ2-7, with 7 bases identical to TRBD1. Germline V gene sequence: CDR1 SGHVS, CDR2 FQNEAQ. Losses at the gene ends were 5 bases for V and 5 bases for J; bases not matched to a gene: 12. The CDR3 length is 15 residues. The DNA of the CDR3 is TGTGCCAGCAGCACGCAACAGGGGCTGACGAACGAGCAGTACTTC. This translates into CASSTQQGLTNEQYF.

The rearrangement uses TRBV21-1 and TRBJ2-1. TRBV21-1 is tagged as a pseudogene. This CDR3 is built from 14 residues. The chain's CDR3 is CASSKWNSYNEQFF. For the CDR3, the DNA is TGTGCCAGCAGCAAATGGAATTCGTACAATGAGCAGTTCTTC.

The J gene is TRBJ2-7, the V gene TRBV28; 8 bases match TRBD1. The CDR3 is made up of 15 amino acids. Looked up from germline, CDR1 is MDHEN and CDR2 is SYDVKM. Trimming cost V 5 bases and J 9 bases; bases outside gene matches: 15. The CDR3 reads CASSRQGRSFGAQYF. In DNA form, the CDR3 reads TGTGCCAGCAGTCGACAGGGGCGATCCTTCGGGGCGCAGTACTTC.

The chain employs TRBV5-6 and TRBJ2-7; D unresolved. V was pared by 0 bases and J by 0 bases, with 10 bases between. Per the germline V gene, CDR1 is SGHDT and CDR2 is YYEEEE. The CDR3 is made up of 15 amino acids. This CDR3 is CASSLAPQASYEQYF. CDR3 coding DNA: TGTGCCAGCAGCTTGGCTCCCCAGGCCTCCTACGAGCAGTACTTC. Supplemented by reference TRBV5-6 and TRBJ2-7, the full variable domain reads DAGVTQSPTHLIKTRGQQVTLRCSPKSGHDTVSWYQQALGQGPQFIFQYYEEEERQRGNFPDRFSGHQFPNYSSELNVNALLLGDSALYLCASSLAPQASYEQYFGPGTRLTVT.

This chain uses TRBV6-1 with TRBJ2-1; 9 bases match TRBD2. Trimming at V came to 0 bases and at J to 5 bases, leaving 11 bases not matched to a gene. This CDR3 is 18 amino acids long. Germline CDR1 MNHNS, CDR2 SASEGT. The CDR3 nucleotides are TGTGCCAGCAGTGAAGCGGCGGTCGTAGCGGGAGCTAACAATGAGCAGTTCTTC. Residues: CASSEAAVVAGANNEQFF.

The V gene is TRBV5-4, the J gene TRBJ1-3; no reliable D call. Germline loops: CDR1 SGHNT, CDR2 YYREEE (reference sequence). Trimming removed 5 bases from V and 2 bases from J, with 11 bases in between. The CDR3 is 14 residues long. The CDR3 coding sequence is TGTGCCAGCAGTGAAGGGCGGCCTGGAAACACCATATATTTT. This codes for CASSEGRPGNTIYF.

The chain combines TRBV7-8 with TRBJ2-3; 10 bases map to TRBD2. The trim removed 2 bases at V and 5 bases at J, leaving 7 bases unmatched. The CDR3 is 16 amino acids. In germline, CDR1 is SGHVS, CDR2 FQNEAQ. CDR3 nucleotides: TGTGCCAGCAGCTTACGACTAGCGGGTTTCGGAGATACGCAGTATTTT. Its translation is CASSLRLAGFGDTQYF.